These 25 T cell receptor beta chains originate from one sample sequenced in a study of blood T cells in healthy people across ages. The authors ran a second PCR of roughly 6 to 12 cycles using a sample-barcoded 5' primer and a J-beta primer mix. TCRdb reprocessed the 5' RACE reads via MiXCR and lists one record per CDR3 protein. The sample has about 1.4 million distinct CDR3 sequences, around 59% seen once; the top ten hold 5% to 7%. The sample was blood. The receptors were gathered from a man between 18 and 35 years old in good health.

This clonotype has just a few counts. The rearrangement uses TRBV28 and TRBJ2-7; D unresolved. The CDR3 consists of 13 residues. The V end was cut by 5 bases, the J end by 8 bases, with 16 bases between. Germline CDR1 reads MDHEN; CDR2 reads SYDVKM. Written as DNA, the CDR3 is TGTGCCAGCAGTATATCAGACTCTACGAAGCAGTACTTC. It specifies CASSISDSTKQYF.

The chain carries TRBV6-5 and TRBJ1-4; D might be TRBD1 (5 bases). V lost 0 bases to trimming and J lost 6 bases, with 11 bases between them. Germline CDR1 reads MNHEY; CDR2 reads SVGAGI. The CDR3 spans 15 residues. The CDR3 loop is CASSYSGARDEKLFF. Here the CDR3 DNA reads TGTGCCAGCAGTTACTCAGGGGCGAGGGATGAAAAACTGTTTTTT.

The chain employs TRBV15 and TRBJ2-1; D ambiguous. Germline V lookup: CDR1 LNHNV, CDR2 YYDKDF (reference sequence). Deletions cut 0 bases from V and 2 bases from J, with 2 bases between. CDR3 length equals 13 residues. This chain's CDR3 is CATSRETYNEQFF. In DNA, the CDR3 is TGTGCCACCAGCAGAGAAACCTACAATGAGCAGTTCTTC.

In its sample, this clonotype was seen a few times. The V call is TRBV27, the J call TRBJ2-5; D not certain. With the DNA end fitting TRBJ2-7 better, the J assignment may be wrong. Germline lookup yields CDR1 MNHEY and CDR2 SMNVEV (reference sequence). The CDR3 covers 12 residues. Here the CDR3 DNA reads TGTGCCAGCAGTTTTCCCCTCGGCGAGCAGTACTTC. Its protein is CASSFPLGEQYF.

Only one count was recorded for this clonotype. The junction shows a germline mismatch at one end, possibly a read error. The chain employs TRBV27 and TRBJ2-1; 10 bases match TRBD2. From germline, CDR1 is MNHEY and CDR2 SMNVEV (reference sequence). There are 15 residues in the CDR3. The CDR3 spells CASLLAGDQYNEQFF. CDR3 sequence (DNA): TGCGCCAGTCTTCTAGCGGGGGACCAATACAATGAGCAGTTCTTC.

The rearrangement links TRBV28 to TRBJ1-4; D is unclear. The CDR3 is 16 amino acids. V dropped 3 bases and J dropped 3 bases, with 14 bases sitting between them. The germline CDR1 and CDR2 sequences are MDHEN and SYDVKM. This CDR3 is CASSLWADSPNEKLFF. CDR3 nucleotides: TGTGCCAGCAGTTTGTGGGCGGACTCTCCTAATGAAAAACTGTTTTTT. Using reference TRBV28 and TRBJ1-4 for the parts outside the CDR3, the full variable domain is DVKVTQSSRYLVKRTGEKVFLECVQDMDHENMFWYRQDPGLGLRLIYFSYDVKMKEKGDIPEGYSVSREKKERFSLILESASTNQTSMYLCASSLWADSPNEKLFFGSGTQLSVL.

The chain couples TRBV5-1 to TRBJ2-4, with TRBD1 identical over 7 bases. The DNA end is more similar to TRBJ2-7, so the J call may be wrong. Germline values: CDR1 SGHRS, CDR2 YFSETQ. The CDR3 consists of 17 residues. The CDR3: CASSLAVGQALSYEQYF. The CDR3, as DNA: TGCGCCAGCAGCTTGGCCGTTGGACAGGCCCTCTCCTACGAGCAGTACTTC.

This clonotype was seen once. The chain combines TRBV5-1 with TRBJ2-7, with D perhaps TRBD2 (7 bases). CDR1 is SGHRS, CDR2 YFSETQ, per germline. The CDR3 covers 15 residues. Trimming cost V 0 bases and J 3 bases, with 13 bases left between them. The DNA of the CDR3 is TGCGCCAGCAGCTTGGTGGCGGGGGCCGACTACGAGCAGTACTTC. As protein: CASSLVAGADYEQYF.

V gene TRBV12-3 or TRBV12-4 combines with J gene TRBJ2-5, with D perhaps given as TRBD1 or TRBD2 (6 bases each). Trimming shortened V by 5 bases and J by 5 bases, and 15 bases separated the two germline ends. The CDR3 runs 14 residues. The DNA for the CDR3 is TGTGCCAGCAGTCAACAGGGTCGGGGGGAGACCCAGTACTTC. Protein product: CASSQQGRGETQYF.

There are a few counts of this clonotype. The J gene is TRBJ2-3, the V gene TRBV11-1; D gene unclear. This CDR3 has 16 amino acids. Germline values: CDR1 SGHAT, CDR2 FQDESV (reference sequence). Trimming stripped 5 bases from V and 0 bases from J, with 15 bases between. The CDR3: CASSLPGSVSTDTQYF. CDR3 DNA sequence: TGTGCCAGCAGCCTCCCCGGGTCCGTTAGCACAGATACGCAGTATTTT.

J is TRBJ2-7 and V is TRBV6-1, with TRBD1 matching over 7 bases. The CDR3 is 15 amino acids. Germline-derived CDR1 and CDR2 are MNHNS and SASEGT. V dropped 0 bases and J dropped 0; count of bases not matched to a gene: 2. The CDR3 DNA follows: TGTGCCAGCAGTGAAGCATGGGACAGCTCCTACGAGCAGTACTTC. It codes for CASSEAWDSSYEQYF.

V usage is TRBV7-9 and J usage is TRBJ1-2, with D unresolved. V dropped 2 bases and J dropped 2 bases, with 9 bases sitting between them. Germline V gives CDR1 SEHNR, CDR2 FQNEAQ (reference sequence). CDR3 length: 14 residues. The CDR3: CASSLRPGNYGYTF. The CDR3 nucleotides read TGTGCCAGCAGCTTACGTCCGGGGAACTATGGCTACACCTTC.

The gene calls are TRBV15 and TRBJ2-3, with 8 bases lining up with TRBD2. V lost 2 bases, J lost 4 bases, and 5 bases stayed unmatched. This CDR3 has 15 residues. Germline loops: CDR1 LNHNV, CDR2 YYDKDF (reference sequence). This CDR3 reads CATSRSGGGADTQYF. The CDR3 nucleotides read TGTGCCACCAGCAGATCGGGGGGGGGAGCAGATACGCAGTATTTT.

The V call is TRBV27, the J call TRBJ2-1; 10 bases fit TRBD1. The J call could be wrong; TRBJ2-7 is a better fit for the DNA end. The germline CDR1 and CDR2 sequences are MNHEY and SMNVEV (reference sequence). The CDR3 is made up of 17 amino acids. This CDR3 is CASSTNLRTGGGNEQYF. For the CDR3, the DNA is TGTGCCAGCAGTACCAACTTGAGGACAGGGGGTGGGAATGAGCAGTACTTC.

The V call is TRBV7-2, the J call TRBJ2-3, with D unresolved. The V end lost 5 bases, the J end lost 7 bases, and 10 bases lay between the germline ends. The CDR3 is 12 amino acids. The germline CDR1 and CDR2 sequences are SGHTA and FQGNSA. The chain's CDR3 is CASSRPQYTQYF. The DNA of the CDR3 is TGTGCCAGCAGCCGCCCTCAGTATACGCAGTATTTT. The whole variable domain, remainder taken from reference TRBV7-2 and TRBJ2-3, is GAGVSQSPSNKVTEKGKDVELRCDPISGHTALYWYRQSLGQGLEFLIYFQGNSAPDKSGLPSDRFSAERTGGSVSTLTIQRTQQEDSAVYLCASSRPQYTQYFGPGTRLTVL.

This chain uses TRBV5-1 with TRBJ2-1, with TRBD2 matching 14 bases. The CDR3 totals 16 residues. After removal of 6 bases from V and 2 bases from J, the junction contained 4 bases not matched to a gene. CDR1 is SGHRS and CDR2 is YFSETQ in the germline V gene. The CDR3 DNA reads TGCGCCAGCAAGACTAGCGGGGGGGCCCCCTACAATGAGCAGTTCTTC. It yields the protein CASKTSGGAPYNEQFF.

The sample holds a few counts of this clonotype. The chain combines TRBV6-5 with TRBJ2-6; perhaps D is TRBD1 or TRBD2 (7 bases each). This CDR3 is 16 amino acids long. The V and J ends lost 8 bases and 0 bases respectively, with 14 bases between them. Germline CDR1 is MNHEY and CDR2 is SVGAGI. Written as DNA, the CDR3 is TGTGCCAGCTCCCAGGGGGGGGACTCTGGGGCCAACGTCCTGACTTTC. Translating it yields CASSQGGDSGANVLTF.

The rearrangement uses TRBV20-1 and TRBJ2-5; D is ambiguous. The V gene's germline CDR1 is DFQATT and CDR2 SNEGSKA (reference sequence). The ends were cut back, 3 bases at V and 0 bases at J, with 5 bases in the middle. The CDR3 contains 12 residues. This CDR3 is CSASQNQETQYF. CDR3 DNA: TGCAGTGCTAGTCAAAACCAAGAGACCCAGTACTTC.

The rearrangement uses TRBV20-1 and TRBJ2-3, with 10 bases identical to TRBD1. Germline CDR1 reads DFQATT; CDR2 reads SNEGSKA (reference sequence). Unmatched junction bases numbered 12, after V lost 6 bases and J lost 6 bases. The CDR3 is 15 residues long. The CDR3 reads CSANPRQGASDTQYF. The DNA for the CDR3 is TGCAGTGCAAACCCCCGACAGGGGGCTTCTGATACGCAGTATTTT.

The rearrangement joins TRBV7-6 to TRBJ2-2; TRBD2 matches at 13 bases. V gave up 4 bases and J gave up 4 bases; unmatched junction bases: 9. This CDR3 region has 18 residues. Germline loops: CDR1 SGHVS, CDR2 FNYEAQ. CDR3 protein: CASSWGRTSGSGTGELFF. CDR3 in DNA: TGTGCCAGCAGCTGGGGACGGACTAGCGGGAGTGGCACCGGGGAGCTGTTTTTT.

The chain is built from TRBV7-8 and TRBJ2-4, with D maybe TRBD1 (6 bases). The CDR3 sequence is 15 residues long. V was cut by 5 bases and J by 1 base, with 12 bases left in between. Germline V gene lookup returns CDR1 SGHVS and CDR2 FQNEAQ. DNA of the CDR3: TGTGCCAGCAGCCGCGCAGGGGCGGCCAAAAACATTCAGTACTTC. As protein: CASSRAGAAKNIQYF.

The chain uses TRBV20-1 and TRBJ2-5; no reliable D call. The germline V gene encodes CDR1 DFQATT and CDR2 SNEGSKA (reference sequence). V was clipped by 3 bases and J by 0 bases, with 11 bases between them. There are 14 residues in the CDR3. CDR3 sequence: CSASRLGNQETQYF. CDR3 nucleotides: TGCAGTGCTAGTCGGCTAGGGAACCAAGAGACCCAGTACTTC.

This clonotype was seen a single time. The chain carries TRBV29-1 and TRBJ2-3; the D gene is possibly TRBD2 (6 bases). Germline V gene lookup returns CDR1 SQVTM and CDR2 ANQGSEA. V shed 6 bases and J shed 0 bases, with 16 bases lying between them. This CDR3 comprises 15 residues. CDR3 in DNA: TGCAGCGTCGCTAGTGGGGGGATAAGCACAGATACGCAGTATTTT. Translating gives CSVASGGISTDTQYF.

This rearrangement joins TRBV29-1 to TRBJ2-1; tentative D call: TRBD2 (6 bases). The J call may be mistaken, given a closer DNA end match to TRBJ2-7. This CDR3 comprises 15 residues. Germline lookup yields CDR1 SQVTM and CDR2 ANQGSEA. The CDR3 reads CSVEGSGFTYNEQYF. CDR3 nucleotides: TGCAGCGTTGAAGGGAGCGGGTTCACCTACAATGAGCAGTACTTC.

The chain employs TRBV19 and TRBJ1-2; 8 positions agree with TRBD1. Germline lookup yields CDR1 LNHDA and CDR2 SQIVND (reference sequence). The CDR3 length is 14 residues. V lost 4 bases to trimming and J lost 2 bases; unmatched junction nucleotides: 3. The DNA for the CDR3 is TGTGCCAGTAGTAAGGGACAGGACAACTATGGCTACACCTTC. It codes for CASSKGQDNYGYTF.